This entry is about one T cell receptor (beta chain). TCRdb keeps only in-frame clones here, not all; method: immunoSEQ multiplex PCR. Of about 2 million clones listed, around 96% were seen once; the top ten hold 0.85% to 1.3%. J lost 4 bases, V lost 0 bases, and 4 bases had no gene match. Germline CDR1 SGHRS, CDR2 YFSETQ. This CDR3 region has 17 residues. CD8 cells classed as naive were CD45RO-negative and positively selected for CCR7, excluding terminally differentiated effector memory CD45RA+ cells. These data are taken from a study of shared clonotypes between healthy human individuals. This clonotype was sampled from a young man in good health. The sample taken for sequencing was naive CD8+ T cells sorted from blood. The V and J genes are TRBV5-1 and TRBJ2-3; TRBD2 matches 14 bases. CDR3 nucleotides: TGCGCCAGCAGCTTGGTGGGACTAGCGGGAGTGCCAGATACGCAGTATTTT. Translating it yields CASSLVGLAGVPDTQYF.